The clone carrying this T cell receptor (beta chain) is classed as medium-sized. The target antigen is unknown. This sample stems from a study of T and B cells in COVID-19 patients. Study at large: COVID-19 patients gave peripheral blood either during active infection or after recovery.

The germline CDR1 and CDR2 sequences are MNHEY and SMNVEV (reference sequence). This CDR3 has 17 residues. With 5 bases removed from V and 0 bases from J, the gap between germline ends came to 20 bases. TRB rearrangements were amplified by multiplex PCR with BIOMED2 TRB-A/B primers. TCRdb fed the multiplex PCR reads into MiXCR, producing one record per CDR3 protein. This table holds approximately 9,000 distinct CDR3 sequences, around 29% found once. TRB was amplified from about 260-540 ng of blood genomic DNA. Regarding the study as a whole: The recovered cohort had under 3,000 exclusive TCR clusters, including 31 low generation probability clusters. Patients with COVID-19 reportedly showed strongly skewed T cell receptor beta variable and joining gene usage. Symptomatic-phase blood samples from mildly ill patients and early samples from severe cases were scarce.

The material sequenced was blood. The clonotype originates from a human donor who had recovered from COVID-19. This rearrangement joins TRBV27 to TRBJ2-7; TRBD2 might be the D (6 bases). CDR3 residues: CASSPRLDPASSYEQYF. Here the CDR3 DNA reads TGTGCCAGCAGTCCGAGACTAGATCCGGCGTCCTCCTACGAGCAGTACTTC.